This T cell receptor (beta chain) was found in a study of cytotoxic CD8 clonotypes in ibrutinib-treated CLL. Study details: On average, each sample had 255,043 productive templates and almost 95,000 productive rearrangements.

Sequencing was performed with immunoSEQ multiplex PCR; in TCRdb, only in-frame clones are kept and a portion is missing. The sample holds some 310,000 clones, about 77% seen once. The CDR3 loop spans 13 amino acids. CDR1 and CDR2 from the germline V gene are SQVTM and ANQGSEA. Trimming pared 4 bases from V and 5 bases from J, leaving 14 bases between. The source material was PBMCs, sampled before ibrutinib treatment. The sequence derives from a human donor with chronic lymphocytic leukemia. The rearrangement joins TRBV29-1 to TRBJ1-1; D is unresolved. In nucleotides, the CDR3 is TGCAGCGTTGGGGCCTGGGTGGGGACTGAAGCTTTCTTT. It is translated as CSVGAWVGTEAFF.